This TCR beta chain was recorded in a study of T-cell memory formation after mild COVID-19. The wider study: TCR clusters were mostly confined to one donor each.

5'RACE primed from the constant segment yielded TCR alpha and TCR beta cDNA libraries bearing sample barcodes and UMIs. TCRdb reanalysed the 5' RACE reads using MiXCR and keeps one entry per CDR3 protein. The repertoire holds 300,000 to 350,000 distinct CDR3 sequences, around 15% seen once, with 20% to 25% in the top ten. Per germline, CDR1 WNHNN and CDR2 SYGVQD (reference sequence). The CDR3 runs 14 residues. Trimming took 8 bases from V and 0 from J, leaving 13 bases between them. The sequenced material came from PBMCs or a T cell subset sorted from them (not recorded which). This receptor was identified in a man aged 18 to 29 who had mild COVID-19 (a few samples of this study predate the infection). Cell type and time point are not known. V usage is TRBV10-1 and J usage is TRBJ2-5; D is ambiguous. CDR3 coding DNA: TGCGCCAGCCTCCTCCCCCAACACCAAGAGACCCAGTACTTC. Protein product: CASLLPQHQETQYF.